This T cell receptor (beta chain) was retrieved from a study of control samples from healthy donors and cancer patients. This CDR3 has 18 amino acids. The V gene's germline CDR1 is MGHRA and CDR2 YSYEKL. J gave up 4 bases and V 1 base, and 14 bases lay outside the gene matches. Profiling relied on immunoSEQ multiplex PCR, and the TCRdb table lists in-frame clones only, not all of them. Of around 80,000 clones listed, about 88% were seen once; the top ten hold around 6%. The rearrangement links TRBV4-1 to TRBJ2-7, with 9 bases matching TRBD2. The sample comprised blood. This receptor was identified in a woman in her forties or fifties in good health. CDR3 sequence: CASSQGPNLAGYGYEQYF. CDR3 coding DNA: TGCGCCAGCAGCCAAGGACCCAATCTAGCGGGATACGGATACGAGCAGTACTTC.